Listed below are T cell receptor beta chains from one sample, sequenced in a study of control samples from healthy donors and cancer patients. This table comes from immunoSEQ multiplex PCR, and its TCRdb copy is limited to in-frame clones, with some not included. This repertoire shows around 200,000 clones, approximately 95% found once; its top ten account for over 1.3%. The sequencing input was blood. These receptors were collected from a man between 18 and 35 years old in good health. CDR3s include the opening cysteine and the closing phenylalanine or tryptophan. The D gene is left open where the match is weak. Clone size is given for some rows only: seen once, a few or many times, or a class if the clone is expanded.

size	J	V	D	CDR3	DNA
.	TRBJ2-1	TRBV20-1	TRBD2	CSALRGGEQFF	TGCAGTGCTCTGCGGGGGGGGGAGCAGTTCTTC
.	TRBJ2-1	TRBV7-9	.	CASSFSSNNEQFF	TGCGCCAGCAGCTTCTCTAGCAACAATGAGCAGTTCTTC
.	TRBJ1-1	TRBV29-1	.	CSVHRDNTEAFF	TGCAGCGTCCACAGAGACAACACTGAAGCTTTCTTT
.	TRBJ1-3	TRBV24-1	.	CAASERQRHGPLRGGNTIYF	TGTGCCGCCTCCGAAAGACAGCGCCACGGCCCATTGAGGGGAGGAAACACCATATATTTT
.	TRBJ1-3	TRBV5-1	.	CASSRDLPGNTIYF	TGCGCCAGCAGCAGGGATCTCCCTGGAAACACCATATATTTT
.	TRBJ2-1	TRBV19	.	CASSRRDGSSYNEQFF	TGTGCCAGTAGTAGGAGGGACGGGAGCTCCTACAATGAGCAGTTCTTC
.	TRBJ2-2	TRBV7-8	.	CASSLLANTGELFF	TGTGCCAGCAGCTTACTGGCGAACACCGGGGAGCTGTTTTTT
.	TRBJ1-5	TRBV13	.	CASSSPANQPQHF	TGTGCCAGCAGCTCACCCGCCAATCAGCCCCAGCATTTT
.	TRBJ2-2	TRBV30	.	CAWRRGLDTGELFF	TGTGCCTGGAGACGGGGCCTGGACACCGGGGAGCTGTTTTTT
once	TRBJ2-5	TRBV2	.	CASRPVKKEIQYF	TGTGCCAGCAGGCCCGTTAAAAAAGAGATCCAGTACTTC
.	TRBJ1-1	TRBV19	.	CASKFSGLMNTEAFF	TGTGCCAGTAAGTTCTCTGGCCTAATGAACACTGAAGCTTTCTTT
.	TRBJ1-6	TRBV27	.	CASSMLRAGEGVLHF	TGTGCCAGCAGTATGCTTAGGGCCGGGGAGGGTGTCCTCCACTTT
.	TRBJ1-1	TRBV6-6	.	CASSLFSGTGSGTEAFF	TGTGCCAGCAGTCTCTTCTCCGGGACCGGGTCTGGGACTGAAGCTTTCTTT
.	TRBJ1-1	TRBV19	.	CASSSSRDLNTEAFF	TGTGCCAGTAGTTCTAGCAGGGATCTGAACACTGAAGCTTTCTTT
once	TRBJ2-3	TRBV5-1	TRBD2	CASVDVSGGVDTQYF	TGCGCCAGCGTTGATGTTAGCGGGGGGGTAGATACGCAGTATTTT
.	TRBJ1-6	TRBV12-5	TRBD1	CASGLVPSRDRDNSPLHF	TGTGCTAGTGGTTTGGTTCCATCAAGAGACAGGGATAATTCACCCCTCCACTTT
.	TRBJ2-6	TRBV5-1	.	CASSLEGFGANVLTF	TGCGCCAGCAGCTTGGAAGGGTTCGGGGCCAACGTCCTGACTTTC
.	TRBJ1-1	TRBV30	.	CAWSPELGIMNTEAFF	TGTGCCTGGAGCCCCGAATTAGGGATTATGAACACTGAAGCTTTCTTT
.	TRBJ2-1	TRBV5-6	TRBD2	CASSFERGHTYNEQFF	TGTGCCAGCAGCTTCGAGCGGGGGCATACCTACAATGAGCAGTTCTTC
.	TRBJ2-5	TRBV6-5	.	CATSGTSQETQYF	TGTGCCACCTCGGGGACCTCCCAAGAGACCCAGTACTTC
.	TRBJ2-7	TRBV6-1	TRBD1	CASSEARQGAWYEQYF	TGTGCCAGCAGTGAAGCGAGGCAGGGGGCATGGTACGAGCAGTACTTC
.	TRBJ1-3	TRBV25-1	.	CASSEFTGSGNTIYF	TGTGCCAGCAGTGAATTTACAGGGTCCGGAAACACCATATATTTT
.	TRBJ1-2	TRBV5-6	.	CASSGGGLGGYTF	TGTGCCAGCAGCGGGGGAGGTTTAGGTGGCTACACCTTC
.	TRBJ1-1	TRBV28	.	CASSPAGEWATEAFF	TGTGCCAGCAGTCCCGCAGGGGAGTGGGCCACTGAAGCTTTCTTT
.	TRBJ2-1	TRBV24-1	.	CATSDYDGDEQFF	TGTGCCACCAGTGACTACGACGGGGATGAGCAGTTCTTC
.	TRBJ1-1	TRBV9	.	CASSDASTGNTEAFF	TGTGCCAGCAGCGACGCTTCGACAGGGAACACTGAAGCTTTCTTT
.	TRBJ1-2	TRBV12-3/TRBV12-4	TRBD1	CASIMTGGDGYTF	TGTGCCAGCATAATGACAGGGGGCGATGGCTACACCTTC
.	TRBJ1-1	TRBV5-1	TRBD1	CASSFYGTGKEAFF	TGCGCCAGCAGCTTTTACGGGACAGGCAAAGAAGCTTTCTTT
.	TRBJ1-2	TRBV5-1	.	CASSAVRAEGYTF	TGCGCCAGCAGCGCGGTAAGGGCTGAGGGCTACACCTTC
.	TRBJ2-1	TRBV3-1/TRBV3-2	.	CASSQEGGEQFF	TGTGCCAGCAGCCAAGAAGGGGGTGAGCAGTTCTTC
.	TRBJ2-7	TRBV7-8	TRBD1	CASSLAGQGGQYF	TGTGCCAGCAGCTTAGCGGGACAGGGAGGGCAGTACTTC
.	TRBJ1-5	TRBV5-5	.	CASSFNSNQPQHF	TGTGCCAGCAGTTTTAATAGCAATCAGCCCCAGCATTTT
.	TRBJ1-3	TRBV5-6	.	CASSFLITGSSGNTIYF	TGTGCCAGCAGCTTCTTAATTACGGGTTCCTCTGGAAACACCATATATTTT
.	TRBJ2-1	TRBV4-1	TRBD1	CASSRPGQRYNEQFF	TGCGCCAGCAGCCGGCCGGGACAGCGCTACAATGAGCAGTTCTTC